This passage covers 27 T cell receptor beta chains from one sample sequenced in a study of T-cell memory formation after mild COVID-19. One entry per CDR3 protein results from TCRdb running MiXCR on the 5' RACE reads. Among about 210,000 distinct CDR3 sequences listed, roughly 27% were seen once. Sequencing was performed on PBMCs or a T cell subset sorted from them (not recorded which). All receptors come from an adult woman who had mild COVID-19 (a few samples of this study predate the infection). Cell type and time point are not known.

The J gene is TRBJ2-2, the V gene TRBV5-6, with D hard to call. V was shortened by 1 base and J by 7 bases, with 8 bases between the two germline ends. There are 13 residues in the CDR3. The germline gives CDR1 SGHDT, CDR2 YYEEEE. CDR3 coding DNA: TGTGCCAGCAGCTTGAACGTGCTCGGGGAGCTGTTTTTT. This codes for CASSLNVLGELFF.

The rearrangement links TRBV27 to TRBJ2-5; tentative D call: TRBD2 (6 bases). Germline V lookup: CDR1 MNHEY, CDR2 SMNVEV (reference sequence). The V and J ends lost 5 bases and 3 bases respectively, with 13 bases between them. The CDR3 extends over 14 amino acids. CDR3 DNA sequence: TGTGCCAGCAGTCCTGGAGGGCAGGAAGAGACCCAGTACTTC. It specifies CASSPGGQEETQYF.

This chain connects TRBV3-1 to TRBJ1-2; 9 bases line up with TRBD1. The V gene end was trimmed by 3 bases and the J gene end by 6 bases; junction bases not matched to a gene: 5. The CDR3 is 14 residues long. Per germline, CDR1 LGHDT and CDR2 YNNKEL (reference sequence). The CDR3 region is CASSHGTGMDGYTF. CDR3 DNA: TGTGCCAGCAGCCACGGGACAGGGATGGATGGCTACACCTTC.

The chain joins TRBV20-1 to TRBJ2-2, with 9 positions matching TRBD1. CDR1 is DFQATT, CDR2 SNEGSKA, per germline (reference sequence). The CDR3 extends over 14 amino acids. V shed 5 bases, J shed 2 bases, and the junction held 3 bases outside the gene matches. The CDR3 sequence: CSADRGFNTGELFF. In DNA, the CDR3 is TGCAGTGCTGACAGGGGGTTCAACACCGGGGAGCTGTTTTTT.

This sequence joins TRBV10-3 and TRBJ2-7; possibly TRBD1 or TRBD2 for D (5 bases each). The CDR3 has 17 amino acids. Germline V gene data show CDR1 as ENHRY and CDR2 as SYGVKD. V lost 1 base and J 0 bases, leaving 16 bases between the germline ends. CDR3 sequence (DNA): TGTGCCATCAGTGAGTGGTGGGACCAGGTGGGCTCCTACGAGCAGTACTTC. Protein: CAISEWWDQVGSYEQYF.

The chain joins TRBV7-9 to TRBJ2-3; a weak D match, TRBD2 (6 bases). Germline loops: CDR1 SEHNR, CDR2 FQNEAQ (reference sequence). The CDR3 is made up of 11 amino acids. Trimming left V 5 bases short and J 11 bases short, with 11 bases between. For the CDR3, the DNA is TGTGCCAGCAGCCAAGGGACTGAGCAGTATTTT. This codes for CASSQGTEQYF.

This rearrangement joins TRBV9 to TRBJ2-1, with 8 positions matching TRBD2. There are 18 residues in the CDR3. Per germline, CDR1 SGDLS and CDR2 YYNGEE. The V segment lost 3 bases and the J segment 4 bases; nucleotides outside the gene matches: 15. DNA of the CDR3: TGTGCCAGCAGCGACTCTGGGCCGGGACTAGTCGATTACAATGAGCAGTTCTTC. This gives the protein CASSDSGPGLVDYNEQFF. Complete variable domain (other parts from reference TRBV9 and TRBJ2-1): DSGVTQTPKHLITATGQRVTLRCSPRSGDLSVYWYQQSLDQGLQFLIQYYNGEERAKGNILERFSAQQFPDLHSELNLSSLELGDSALYFCASSDSGPGLVDYNEQFFGPGTRLTVL.

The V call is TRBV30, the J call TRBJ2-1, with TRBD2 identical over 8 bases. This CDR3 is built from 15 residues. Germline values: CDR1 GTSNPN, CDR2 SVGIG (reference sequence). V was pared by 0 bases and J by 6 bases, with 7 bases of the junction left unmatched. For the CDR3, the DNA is TGTGCCTGGAGTGTACTCAGCGGGAGTCTCAATGAGCAGTTCTTC. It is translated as CAWSVLSGSLNEQFF.

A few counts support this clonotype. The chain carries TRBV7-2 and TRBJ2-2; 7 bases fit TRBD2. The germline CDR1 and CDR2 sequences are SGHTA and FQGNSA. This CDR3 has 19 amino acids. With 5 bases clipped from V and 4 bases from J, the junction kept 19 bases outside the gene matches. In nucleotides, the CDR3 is TGTGCCAGCAGCGTAATCGCCAGGGCCGGGGGGAGGATCACCGGGGAGCTGTTTTTT. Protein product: CASSVIARAGGRITGELFF.

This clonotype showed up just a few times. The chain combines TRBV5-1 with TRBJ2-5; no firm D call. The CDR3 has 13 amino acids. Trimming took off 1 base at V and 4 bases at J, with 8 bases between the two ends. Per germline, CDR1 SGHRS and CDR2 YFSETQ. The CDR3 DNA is TGCGCCAGCAGCTTGAGGGCCGGAGAGACCCAGTACTTC. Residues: CASSLRAGETQYF.

Here the CDR3 reads CASSPSGTTEKTDTQYF. The CDR3 DNA sequence: TGTGCCAGCAGCCCCAGCGGGACAACAGAAAAAACAGATACGCAGTATTTT. The chain combines TRBV7-2 with TRBJ2-3; a possible D gene is TRBD2 (7 bases). The germline gives CDR1 SGHTA, CDR2 FQGNSA. The CDR3 extends over 17 amino acids. V was pared by 5 bases and J by 3 bases, with 21 bases between.

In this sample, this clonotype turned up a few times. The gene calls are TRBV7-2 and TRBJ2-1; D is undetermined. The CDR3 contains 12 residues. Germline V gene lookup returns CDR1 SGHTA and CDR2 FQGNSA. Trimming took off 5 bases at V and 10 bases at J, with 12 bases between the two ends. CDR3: CASSPATLEQFF. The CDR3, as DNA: TGTGCCAGCAGCCCAGCAACCCTAGAGCAGTTCTTC. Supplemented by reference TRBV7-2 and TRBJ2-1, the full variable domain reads GAGVSQSPSNKVTEKGKDVELRCDPISGHTALYWYRQSLGQGLEFLIYFQGNSAPDKSGLPSDRFSAERTGGSVSTLTIQRTQQEDSAVYLCASSPATLEQFFGPGTRLTVL.

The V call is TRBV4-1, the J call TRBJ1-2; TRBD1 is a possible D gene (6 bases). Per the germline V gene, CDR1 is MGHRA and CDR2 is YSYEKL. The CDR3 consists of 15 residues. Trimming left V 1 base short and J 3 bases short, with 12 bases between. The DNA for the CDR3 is TGCGCCAGCAGCCAAGTGCAGGGGAGCGACTATGGCTACACCTTC. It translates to CASSQVQGSDYGYTF.

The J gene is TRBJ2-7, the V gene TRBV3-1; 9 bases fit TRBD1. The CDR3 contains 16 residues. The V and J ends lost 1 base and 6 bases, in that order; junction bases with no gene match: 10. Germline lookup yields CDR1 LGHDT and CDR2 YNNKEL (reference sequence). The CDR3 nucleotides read TGTGCCAGCAGCCAAGCCGGGACAGGGAAACTGGGCGAGCAGTACTTC. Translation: CASSQAGTGKLGEQYF.

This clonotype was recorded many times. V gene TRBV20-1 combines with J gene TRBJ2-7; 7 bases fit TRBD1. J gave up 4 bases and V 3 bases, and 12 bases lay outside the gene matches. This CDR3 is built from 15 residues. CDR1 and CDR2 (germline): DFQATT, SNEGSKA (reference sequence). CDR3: CSARDHRGPGYEQYF. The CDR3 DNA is TGCAGTGCTAGGGACCACAGGGGTCCGGGGTACGAGCAGTACTTC.

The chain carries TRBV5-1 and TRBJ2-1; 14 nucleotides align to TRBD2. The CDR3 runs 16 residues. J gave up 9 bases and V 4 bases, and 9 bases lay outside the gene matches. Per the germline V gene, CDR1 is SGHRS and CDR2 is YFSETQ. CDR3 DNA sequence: TGCGCCAGCAGCCGACTAGCGGGAGGGGTGAACATTGAGCAGTTCTTC. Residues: CASSRLAGGVNIEQFF. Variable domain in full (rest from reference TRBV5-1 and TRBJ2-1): KAGVTQTPRYLIKTRGQQVTLSCSPISGHRSVSWYQQTPGQGLQFLFEYFSETQRNKGNFPGRFSGRQFSNSRSEMNVSTLELGDSALYLCASSRLAGGVNIEQFFGPGTRLTVL.

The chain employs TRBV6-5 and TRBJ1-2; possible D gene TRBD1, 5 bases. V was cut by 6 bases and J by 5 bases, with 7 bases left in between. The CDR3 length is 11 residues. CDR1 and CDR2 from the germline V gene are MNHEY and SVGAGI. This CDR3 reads CASRQEYGYTF. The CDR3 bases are TGTGCCAGCAGACAGGAGTATGGCTACACCTTC.

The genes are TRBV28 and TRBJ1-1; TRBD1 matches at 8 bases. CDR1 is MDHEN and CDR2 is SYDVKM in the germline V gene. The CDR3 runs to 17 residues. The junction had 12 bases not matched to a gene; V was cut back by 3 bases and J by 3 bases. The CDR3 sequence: CASSFSTSEQGDTEAFF. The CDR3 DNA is TGTGCCAGCAGTTTTTCTACCTCGGAACAGGGGGACACTGAAGCTTTCTTT.

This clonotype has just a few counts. The CDR3 nucleotides read TGCAGTGCTAAGGACCCCAGAGCGAACACTGAAGCTTTCTTT. Translation: CSAKDPRANTEAFF. This rearrangement joins TRBV20-1 to TRBJ1-1; D gene ambiguous. Trimming pared 4 bases from V and 1 base from J, leaving 13 bases between. Germline V CDR1 and CDR2: DFQATT, SNEGSKA (reference sequence). The CDR3 runs to 14 residues.

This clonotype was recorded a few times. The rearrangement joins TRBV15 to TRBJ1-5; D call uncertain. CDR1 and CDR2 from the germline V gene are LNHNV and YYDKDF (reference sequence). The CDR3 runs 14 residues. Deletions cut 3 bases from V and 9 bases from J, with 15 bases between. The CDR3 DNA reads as TGTGCCACCAGCAGTAATCTCGGAGTTGGGCCCCAGCATTTT. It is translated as CATSSNLGVGPQHF.

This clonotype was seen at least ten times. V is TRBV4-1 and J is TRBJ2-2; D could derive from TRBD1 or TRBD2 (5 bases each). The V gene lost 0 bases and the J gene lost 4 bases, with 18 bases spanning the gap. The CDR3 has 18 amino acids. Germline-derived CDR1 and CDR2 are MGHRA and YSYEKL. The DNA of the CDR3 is TGCGCCAGCAGCCAAGACCTTAGAGGCTTGGGGGTCACCGGGGAGCTGTTTTTT. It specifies CASSQDLRGLGVTGELFF.

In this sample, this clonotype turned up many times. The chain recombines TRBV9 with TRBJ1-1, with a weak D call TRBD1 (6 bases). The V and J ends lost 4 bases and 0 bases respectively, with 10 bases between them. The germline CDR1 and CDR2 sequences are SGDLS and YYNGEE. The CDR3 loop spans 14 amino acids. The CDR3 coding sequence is TGTGCCAGCAGCACGGGACACTTGAACACTGAAGCTTTCTTT. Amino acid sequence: CASSTGHLNTEAFF.

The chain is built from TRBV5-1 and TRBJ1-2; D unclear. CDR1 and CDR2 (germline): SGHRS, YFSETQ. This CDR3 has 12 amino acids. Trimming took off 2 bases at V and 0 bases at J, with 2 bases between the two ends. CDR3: CASSLTNYGYTF. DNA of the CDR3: TGCGCCAGCAGCTTAACTAACTATGGCTACACCTTC.

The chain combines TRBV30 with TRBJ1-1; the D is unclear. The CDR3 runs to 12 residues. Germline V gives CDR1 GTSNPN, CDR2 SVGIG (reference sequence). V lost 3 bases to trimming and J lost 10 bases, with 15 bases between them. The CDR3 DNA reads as TGTGCCTGGAGCCTAAGGAGGATGGGAGCTTTCTTT. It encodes CAWSLRRMGAFF.

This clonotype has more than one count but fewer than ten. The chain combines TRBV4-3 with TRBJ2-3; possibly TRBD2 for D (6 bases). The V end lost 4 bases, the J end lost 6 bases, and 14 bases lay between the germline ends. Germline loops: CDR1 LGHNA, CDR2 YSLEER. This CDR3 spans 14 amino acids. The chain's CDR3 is CASSPRDAKDTQYF. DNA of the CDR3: TGCGCCAGCAGCCCGCGGGACGCAAAGGATACGCAGTATTTT.

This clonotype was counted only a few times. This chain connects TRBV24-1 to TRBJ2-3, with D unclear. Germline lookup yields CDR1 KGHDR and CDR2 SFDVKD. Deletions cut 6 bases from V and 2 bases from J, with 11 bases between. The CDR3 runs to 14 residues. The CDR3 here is CATSTSTTTDTQYF. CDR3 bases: TGTGCCACCAGTACATCCACGACCACAGATACGCAGTATTTT.

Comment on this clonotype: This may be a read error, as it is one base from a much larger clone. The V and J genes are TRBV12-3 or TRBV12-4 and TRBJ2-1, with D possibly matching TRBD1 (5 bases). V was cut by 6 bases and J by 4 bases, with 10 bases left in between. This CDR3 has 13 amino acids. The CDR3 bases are TGTGCCAGCAGCCCACAGGATTACAATGAGCAGTTCTTC. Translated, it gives CASSPQDYNEQFF.